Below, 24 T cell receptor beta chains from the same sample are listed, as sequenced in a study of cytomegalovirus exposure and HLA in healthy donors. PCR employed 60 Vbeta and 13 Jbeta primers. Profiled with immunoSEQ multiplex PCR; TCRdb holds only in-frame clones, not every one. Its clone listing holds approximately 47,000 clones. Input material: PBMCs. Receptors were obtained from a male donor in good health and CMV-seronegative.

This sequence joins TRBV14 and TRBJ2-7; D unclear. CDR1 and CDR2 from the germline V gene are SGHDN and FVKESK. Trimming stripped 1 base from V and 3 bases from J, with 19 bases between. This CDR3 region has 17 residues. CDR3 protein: CASSQGYTAGTVYEQYF. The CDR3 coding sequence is TGTGCCAGCAGCCAAGGCTATACGGCAGGTACGGTCTACGAGCAGTACTTC.

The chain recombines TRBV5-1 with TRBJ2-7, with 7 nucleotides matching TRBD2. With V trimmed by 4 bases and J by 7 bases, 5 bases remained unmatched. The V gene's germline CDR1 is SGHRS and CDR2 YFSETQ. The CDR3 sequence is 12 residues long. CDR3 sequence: CASSPMGGEQYF. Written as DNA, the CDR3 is TGCGCCAGCAGCCCGATGGGGGGGGAGCAGTACTTC.

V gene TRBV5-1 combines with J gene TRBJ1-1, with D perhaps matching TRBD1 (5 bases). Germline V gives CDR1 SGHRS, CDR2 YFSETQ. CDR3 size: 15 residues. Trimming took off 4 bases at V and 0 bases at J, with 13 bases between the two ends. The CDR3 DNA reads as TGCGCCAGCAGCCCCCAGGCAGGGATGAACACTGAAGCTTTCTTT. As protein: CASSPQAGMNTEAFF.

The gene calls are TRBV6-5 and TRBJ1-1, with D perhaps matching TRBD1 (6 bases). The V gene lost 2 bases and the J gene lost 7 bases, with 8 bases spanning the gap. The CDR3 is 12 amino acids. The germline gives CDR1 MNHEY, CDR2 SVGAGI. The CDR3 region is CASSYEGVEAFF. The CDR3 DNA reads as TGTGCCAGCAGTTACGAGGGGGTTGAAGCTTTCTTT.

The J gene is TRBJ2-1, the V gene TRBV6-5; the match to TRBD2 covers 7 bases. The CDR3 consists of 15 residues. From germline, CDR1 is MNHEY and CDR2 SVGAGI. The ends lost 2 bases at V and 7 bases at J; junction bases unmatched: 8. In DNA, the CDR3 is TGTGCCAGCAGTTACCTGGGGGGGTCTGTGAATGAGCAGTTCTTC. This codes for CASSYLGGSVNEQFF.

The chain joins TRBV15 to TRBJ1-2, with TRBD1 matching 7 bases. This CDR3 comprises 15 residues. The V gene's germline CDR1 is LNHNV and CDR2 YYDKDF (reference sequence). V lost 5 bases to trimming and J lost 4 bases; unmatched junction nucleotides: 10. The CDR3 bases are TGTGCCACCAGCTCACGACGGCAGGGGGGCTATGGCTACACCTTC. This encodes CATSSRRQGGYGYTF.

CDR3 region: CASSPTLRDRLTDTQYF. The CDR3 DNA follows: TGCGCCAGCAGCCCCACCCTCCGGGACAGACTCACAGATACGCAGTATTTT. The chain employs TRBV5-1 and TRBJ2-3; 7 bases are shared with TRBD1. CDR1 is SGHRS, CDR2 YFSETQ, per germline. The CDR3 is 17 residues long. V gave up 4 bases and J gave up 2 bases; unmatched junction bases: 13.

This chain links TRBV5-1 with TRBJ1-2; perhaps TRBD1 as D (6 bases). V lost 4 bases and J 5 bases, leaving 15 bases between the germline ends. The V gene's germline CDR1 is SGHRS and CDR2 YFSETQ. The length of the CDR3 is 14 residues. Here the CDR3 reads CASSMLQGRYGYTF. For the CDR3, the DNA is TGCGCCAGCAGCATGCTACAGGGAAGGTATGGCTACACCTTC.

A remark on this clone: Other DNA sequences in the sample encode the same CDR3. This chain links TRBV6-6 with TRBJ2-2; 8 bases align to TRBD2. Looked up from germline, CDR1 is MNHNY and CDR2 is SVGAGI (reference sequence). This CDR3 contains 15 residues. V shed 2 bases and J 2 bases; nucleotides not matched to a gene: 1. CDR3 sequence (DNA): TGTGCCAGCAGTTACGCGGGGGGCAACACCGGGGAGCTGTTTTTT. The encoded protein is CASSYAGGNTGELFF.

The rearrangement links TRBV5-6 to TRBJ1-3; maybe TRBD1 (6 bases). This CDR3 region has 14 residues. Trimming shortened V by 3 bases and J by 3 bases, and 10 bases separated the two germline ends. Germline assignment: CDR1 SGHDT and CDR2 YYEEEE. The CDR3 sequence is CASSSQGFGNTIYF. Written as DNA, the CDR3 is TGTGCCAGCAGCTCACAGGGTTTTGGAAACACCATATATTTT.

The CDR3 loop reads CASSQKGAYEQYF. CDR3 in DNA: TGTGCCAGCAGCCAAAAGGGGGCCTACGAGCAGTACTTC. The chain links TRBV6-6 to TRBJ2-7; weak D call: TRBD1 (6 bases). The CDR3 extends over 13 amino acids. V was trimmed by 6 bases and J by 2 bases, leaving 11 bases between them. The germline CDR1 and CDR2 sequences are MNHNY and SVGAGI (reference sequence).

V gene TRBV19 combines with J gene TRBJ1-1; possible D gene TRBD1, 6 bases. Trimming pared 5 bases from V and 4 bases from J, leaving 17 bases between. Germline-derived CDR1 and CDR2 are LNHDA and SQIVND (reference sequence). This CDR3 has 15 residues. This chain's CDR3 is CASSPRRQGSTEAFF. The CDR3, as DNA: TGTGCCAGTAGTCCCAGGCGGCAGGGGAGCACTGAAGCTTTCTTT.

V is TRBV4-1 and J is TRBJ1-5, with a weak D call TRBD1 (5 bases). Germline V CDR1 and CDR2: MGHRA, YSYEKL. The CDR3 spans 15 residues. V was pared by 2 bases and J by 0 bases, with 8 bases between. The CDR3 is CASSQQGDSNQPQHF. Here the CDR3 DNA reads TGCGCCAGCAGCCAACAGGGTGATAGCAATCAGCCCCAGCATTTT.

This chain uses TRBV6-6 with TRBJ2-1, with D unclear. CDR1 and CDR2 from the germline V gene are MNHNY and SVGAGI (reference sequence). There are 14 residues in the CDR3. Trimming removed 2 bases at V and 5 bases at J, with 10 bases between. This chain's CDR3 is CASSYMSIDNEQFF. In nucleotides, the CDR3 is TGTGCCAGCAGTTACATGTCAATTGACAATGAGCAGTTCTTC.

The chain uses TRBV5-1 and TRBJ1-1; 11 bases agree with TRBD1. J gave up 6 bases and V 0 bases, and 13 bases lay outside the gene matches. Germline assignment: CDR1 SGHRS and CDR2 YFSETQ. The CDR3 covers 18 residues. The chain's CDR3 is CASSLGWTGGTPVAEAFF. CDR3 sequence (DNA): TGCGCCAGCAGCTTGGGTTGGACAGGGGGCACTCCTGTGGCTGAAGCTTTCTTT.

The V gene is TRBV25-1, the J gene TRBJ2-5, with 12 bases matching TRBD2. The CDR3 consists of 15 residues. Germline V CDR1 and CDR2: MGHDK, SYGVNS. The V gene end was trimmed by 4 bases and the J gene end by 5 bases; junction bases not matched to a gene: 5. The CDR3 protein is CASSGLAGGRETQYF. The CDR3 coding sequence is TGTGCCAGCAGTGGTCTAGCGGGGGGGCGGGAGACCCAGTACTTC.

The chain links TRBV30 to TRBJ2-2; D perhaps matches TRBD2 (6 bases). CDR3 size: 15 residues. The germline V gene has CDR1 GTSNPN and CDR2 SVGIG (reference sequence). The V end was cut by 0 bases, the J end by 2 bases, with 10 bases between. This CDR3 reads CAWSVQLANTGELFF. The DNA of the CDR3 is TGTGCCTGGAGTGTACAACTAGCCAACACCGGGGAGCTGTTTTTT.

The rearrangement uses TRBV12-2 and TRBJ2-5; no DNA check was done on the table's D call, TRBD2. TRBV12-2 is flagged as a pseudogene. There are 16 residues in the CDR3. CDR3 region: CASRLEDKTAGETQYF. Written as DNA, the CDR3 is TGTGCAAGTCGCTTAGAGGATAAGACTGCGGGAGAGACCCAGTACTTC.

CDR3 protein: CASSPGSGSGNTIYF. The CDR3 DNA follows: TGTGCCAGCTCCCCCGGTAGCGGGTCTGGAAACACCATATATTTT. This chain links TRBV18 with TRBJ1-3; D unresolved. Trimming left V 6 bases short and J 1 base short, with 13 bases between. The CDR3 is 15 amino acids. Germline V gene data show CDR1 as KGHSH and CDR2 as LQKENI.

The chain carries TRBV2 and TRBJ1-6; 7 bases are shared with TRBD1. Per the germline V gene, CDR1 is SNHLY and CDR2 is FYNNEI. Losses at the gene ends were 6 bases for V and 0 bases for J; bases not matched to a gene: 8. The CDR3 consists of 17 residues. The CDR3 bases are TGTGCCAGCAGGATGACAGGGAGAAGCTCCTATAATTCACCCCTCCACTTT. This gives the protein CASRMTGRSSYNSPLHF.

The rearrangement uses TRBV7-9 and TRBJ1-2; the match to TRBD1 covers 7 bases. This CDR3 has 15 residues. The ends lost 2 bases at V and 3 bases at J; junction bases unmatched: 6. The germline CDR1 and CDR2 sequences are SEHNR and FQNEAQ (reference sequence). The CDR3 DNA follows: TGTGCCAGCAGCTTACAAGGACAGGACCACTATGGCTACACCTTC. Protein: CASSLQGQDHYGYTF.

Here the CDR3 DNA reads TGTGCCAGCTCACCAATGGCACACCGGAACACTGAAGCTTTCTTT. It encodes CASSPMAHRNTEAFF. The gene calls are TRBV18 and TRBJ1-1, with no clear D. This CDR3 contains 15 residues. Germline V gene lookup returns CDR1 KGHSH and CDR2 LQKENI. Deletions cut 2 bases from V and 1 base from J, with 11 bases between.

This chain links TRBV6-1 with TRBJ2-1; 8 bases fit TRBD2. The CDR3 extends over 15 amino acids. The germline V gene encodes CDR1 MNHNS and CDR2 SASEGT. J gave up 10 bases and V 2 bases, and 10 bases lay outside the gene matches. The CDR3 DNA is TGTGCCAGCAGTGAAAGGCGGGGGGTAACTGGCGAGCAGTTCTTC. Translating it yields CASSERRGVTGEQFF.

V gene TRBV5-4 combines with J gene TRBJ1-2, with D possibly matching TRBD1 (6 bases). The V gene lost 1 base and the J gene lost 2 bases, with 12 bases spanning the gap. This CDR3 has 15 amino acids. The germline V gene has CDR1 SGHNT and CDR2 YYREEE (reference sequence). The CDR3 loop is CASSLSGGLNYGYTF. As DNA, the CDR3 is TGTGCCAGCAGCTTGAGCGGGGGGCTCAACTATGGCTACACCTTC.